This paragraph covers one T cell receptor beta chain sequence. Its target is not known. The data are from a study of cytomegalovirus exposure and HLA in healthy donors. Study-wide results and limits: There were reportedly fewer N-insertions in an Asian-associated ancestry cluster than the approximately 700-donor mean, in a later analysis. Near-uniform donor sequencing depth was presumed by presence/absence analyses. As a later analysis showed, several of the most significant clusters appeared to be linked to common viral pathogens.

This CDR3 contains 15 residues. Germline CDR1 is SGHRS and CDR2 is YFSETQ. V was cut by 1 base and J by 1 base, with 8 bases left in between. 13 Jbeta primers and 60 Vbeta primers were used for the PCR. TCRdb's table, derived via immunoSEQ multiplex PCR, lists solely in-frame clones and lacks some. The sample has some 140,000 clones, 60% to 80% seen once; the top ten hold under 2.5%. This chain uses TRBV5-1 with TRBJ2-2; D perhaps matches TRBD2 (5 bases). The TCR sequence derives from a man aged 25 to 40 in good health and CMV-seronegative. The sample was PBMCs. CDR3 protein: CASSLRAGNTGELFF. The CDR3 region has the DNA TGCGCCAGCAGCTTGAGGGCGGGGAACACCGGGGAGCTGTTTTTT.